The text below deals with one T cell receptor (beta chain). Per sorted-subset replicate PCR, input was roughly 200 ng DNA, representing some 30,000 T cell genomes. The data were produced by immunoSEQ multiplex PCR, yet TCRdb's version contains in-frame clones alone and is incomplete. The repertoire holds about 110,000 clones, around 68% seen once, with roughly 22% in the top ten. The germline gives CDR1 SGHRS, CDR2 YFSETQ. The CDR3 contains 14 residues. V gave up 3 bases and J gave up 0 bases, with 7 bases separating them. These data are taken from a study of shared clonotypes between healthy human individuals. Study at large: With ages of 18 to 49, the donors were a couple of women and three men.

Material: memory CD8+ T cells sorted from blood. As to subset: CD45RO+ cells pooled with CCR7-negative TemRA cells. The chain employs TRBV5-1 and TRBJ1-3; weak D call: TRBD1 (5 bases). The receptor comes from a woman aged 25 to 39 in good health. As DNA, the CDR3 is TGCGCCAGCAGCTGGGGGAGCTCTGGAAACACCATATATTTT. Amino acid sequence: CASSWGSSGNTIYF.